Listed below are T cell receptor beta chains from one sample, sequenced in a study of PD-1 blockade in mismatch repair-deficient tumors. Assay used: immunoSEQ multiplex PCR; TCRdb lists only in-frame clones, some missing. This table has 49,000 or so clones, approximately 84% appearing once. Sequenced material: peripheral blood, taken less than 21 weeks after starting pembrolizumab. Every receptor here comes from an adult with mismatch repair-deficient cancer. Each CDR3 is given with its conserved first and last residue. Each record gives: CDR3 DNA, CDR3 protein, clone size, V gene, J gene, D gene. A D gene is named only where the DNA matches it firmly. Size tells how often a clone was seen (once, few, many) or the class of an expanded clone, and some rows leave it out.

TGTGCTAGTGGACCTCCCGGGATCCGGAACAATGAGCAGTTCTTC	CASGPPGIRNNEQFF	.	TRBV12-5	TRBJ2-1	.
TGTGCCAGCAGCTGGACTAGCGGAGGAAACCAAGAGACCCAGTACTTC	CASSWTSGGNQETQYF	.	TRBV11-2	TRBJ2-5	TRBD2
TGTGCCAGCAGTCAGCAGGGGGTGGATACGCAGTATTTT	CASSQQGVDTQYF	.	TRBV6-4	TRBJ2-3	TRBD1
TGTGCCAGCAGCTTAGGGCAGATCTATGGCTACACCTTC	CASSLGQIYGYTF	.	TRBV7-9	TRBJ1-2	.
TGTGCCAGCAGTAACGCAGGGAGGGGTAACTATGGCTACACCTTC	CASSNAGRGNYGYTF	.	TRBV6-5	TRBJ1-2	.
TGTGCCAGCAGTGGGGGCGGAAATCAGCCCCAGCATTTT	CASSGGGNQPQHF	.	TRBV2	TRBJ1-5	.
TGCGCCAGCAAGGGGGGGGACTCCTCCTACAATGAGCAGTTCTTC	CASKGGDSSYNEQFF	.	TRBV5-1	TRBJ2-1	.
TGTGCCAGCAGCCTTGGGACAGCCTCCTACGAGCAGTACTTC	CASSLGTASYEQYF	.	TRBV7-9	TRBJ2-7	TRBD1
TGTGCCAGCAGCCCGACAGGGGGTGGCACTGAAGCTTTCTTT	CASSPTGGGTEAFF	.	TRBV7-3	TRBJ1-1	TRBD1
TGTGCCAGCAGCTTTAGGGGCGGGGAGCAGTACTTC	CASSFRGGEQYF	.	TRBV5-6	TRBJ2-7	.
TGTGCCAGCAGCCCGCGGGGGAGCGGGAGGGCCGTCCACGAGCAGTACTTC	CASSPRGSGRAVHEQYF	.	TRBV7-2	TRBJ2-7	TRBD2
TGTGCCAGCAGCTTCAGACTAGCGGGGAGCTCCTACAATGAGCAGTTCTTC	CASSFRLAGSSYNEQFF	.	TRBV7-9	TRBJ2-1	TRBD2
TGCGCCAGCAGCCTCGAAGGTAGACGGGGGAATGAGCAGTTCTTC	CASSLEGRRGNEQFF	.	TRBV4-1	TRBJ2-1	.
TGCGCCAGCAGCTCACAGGGGGTAGGTGTAGACACTGAAGCTTTCTTT	CASSSQGVGVDTEAFF	once	TRBV5-1	TRBJ1-1	TRBD1
TGTGCCAGCAGTTACCCCGGGACTAGCGCGGCCGAGCAGTACTTC	CASSYPGTSAAEQYF	.	TRBV6-5	TRBJ2-7	TRBD2
TGTGCCAGCAGCAGGGGACTAGCGGGAGGACTCTCCGCGACAGATACGCAGTATTTT	CASSRGLAGGLSATDTQYF	.	TRBV5-6	TRBJ2-3	TRBD2
TGTGCCAGCAGCCCTTCAGGGTTGGGAGGCTACACCTTC	CASSPSGLGGYTF	.	TRBV5-4	TRBJ1-2	.
TGTGCCAGTAGTATTCAGTTTGCGGGAAGCACAGATACGCAGTATTTT	CASSIQFAGSTDTQYF	.	TRBV19	TRBJ2-3	.
TGCGCCAGCAGCGATTCTAGCGGGAGTTACGAGCAGTACTTC	CASSDSSGSYEQYF	.	TRBV5-1	TRBJ2-7	TRBD2
TGCGCCAGCAGCTATAGCGGGACGGGCTCGAGCGAGCAGTACTTC	CASSYSGTGSSEQYF	.	TRBV4-3	TRBJ2-7	TRBD2
TGTGCCAGCAGCTGGACTAGCGGGTCGGAGACCCAGTACTTC	CASSWTSGSETQYF	.	TRBV7-9	TRBJ2-5	TRBD2
TGTGCCAGCAGTTTTTACGACCCTGGGACAGGGTTCGGGGGTAACTATGGCTACACCTTC	CASSFYDPGTGFGGNYGYTF	once	TRBV28	TRBJ1-2	TRBD1
TGTGCCAGCAGCCGTGAGCGGGAGAGTGTGGAGACCCAGTACTTC	CASSRERESVETQYF	few	TRBV5-4	TRBJ2-5	TRBD2
TGTGCCAGCAGCTCAGGGGGGCAAGAGACCCAGTACTTC	CASSSGGQETQYF	.	TRBV11-3	TRBJ2-5	.
TGTGCCAGAGGACCGGGACTAGTGTACACCGGGGAGCTGTTTTTT	CARGPGLVYTGELFF	.	TRBV21-1	TRBJ2-2	.
TGCGCCAGCAGCTTGGCCCAAGGCGGAGCCACTGAAGCTTTCTTT	CASSLAQGGATEAFF	few	TRBV5-1	TRBJ1-1	.
TGTGCCAGCAGCGCCCTCGCCGATACGCAGTATTTT	CASSALADTQYF	medium-sized	TRBV9	TRBJ2-3	.
TGTGCCAGCAGCCCAAGAGGTGGGACAGGGTTAGATGGCTACACCTTC	CASSPRGGTGLDGYTF	.	TRBV7-3	TRBJ1-2	TRBD1
TGTGCCAGCAGCTTGGGTCGGGGTGGCGAAAAACTGTTTTTT	CASSLGRGGEKLFF	.	TRBV11-2	TRBJ1-4	.
TGTGCCAGTAGTATAGCCGAGTGGGGCAATCAGCCCCAGCATTTT	CASSIAEWGNQPQHF	once	TRBV19	TRBJ1-5	.
TGTGCCAGCCACAGGGAGAAGAACACTGAAGCTTTCTTT	CASHREKNTEAFF	.	TRBV28	TRBJ1-1	.
TGTGCCAGCGGTTCGGGGGGCACTGAAAAACTGTTTTTT	CASGSGGTEKLFF	few	TRBV28	TRBJ1-4	.
TGTGCCAGCTCGCGAGATTCCACAGATACGCAGTATTTT	CASSRDSTDTQYF	.	TRBV18	TRBJ2-3	.
TGTGCCAGTAGTAATGACAGCGATAATGAAAAACTGTTTTTT	CASSNDSDNEKLFF	.	TRBV19	TRBJ1-4	.
TGCGCCAGCACCACCGTGGGGGGAGAGGCAGAGACCCAGTACTTC	CASTTVGGEAETQYF	.	TRBV5-1	TRBJ2-5	.
TGCGCCAGCAGCCAGGGGACTAGCGGGAACACCGGGGAGCTGTTTTTT	CASSQGTSGNTGELFF	.	TRBV4-3	TRBJ2-2	TRBD2
TGTGCCAGCAGCTTAGTGGGGGGAGGCTACACCTTC	CASSLVGGGYTF	.	TRBV7-9	TRBJ1-2	.
TGTGCCAGCAACACCTCCCACGAGGAGCGGTACTACGAGCAGTACTTC	CASNTSHEERYYEQYF	.	TRBV7-6	TRBJ2-7	.
TGTGCCAGCAGTTTAAAGGGCAGCTACTATGGCTACACCTTC	CASSLKGSYYGYTF	.	TRBV28	TRBJ1-2	.
TGTGCCAGCAGCTTCGGACGGGAGTTCGAGCAGTACTTC	CASSFGREFEQYF	medium-sized	TRBV7-9	TRBJ2-7	.
TGTGCCAGCAGCTACGGACGTGCCAATGAGCAGTTCTTC	CASSYGRANEQFF	.	TRBV7-2	TRBJ2-1	.
TGTGCCAGCAGCTTGGGAGCGGGAGTCGACATTCAGTACTTC	CASSLGAGVDIQYF	.	TRBV5-6	TRBJ2-4	TRBD2
TGTGCCAGTAGTATAATGGCTAGCGGTTCCTACGAGCAGTACTTC	CASSIMASGSYEQYF	.	TRBV19	TRBJ2-7	TRBD2
TGCGCCAGCAGTGAGTCTTGGGGGGCGAACACCGGGGAGCTGTTTTTT	CASSESWGANTGELFF	once	TRBV10-2	TRBJ2-2	.
TGTGCCAGCAGCCAATTAGTTGGTGATGGGGAGACCCAGTACTTC	CASSQLVGDGETQYF	.	TRBV14	TRBJ2-5	.
TGTGCCACTAGTCTGGCGGGGAGGAGCACAGATACGCAGTATTTT	CATSLAGRSTDTQYF	.	TRBV6-4	TRBJ2-3	.
TGTGCCAGCAGTTACTCAGCTTCCCCCTACGAGCAGTACTTC	CASSYSASPYEQYF	.	TRBV6-5	TRBJ2-7	.
TGTGCCAGCAGTTATCAGTTTACCGGGGAGCTGTTTTTT	CASSYQFTGELFF	.	TRBV6-5	TRBJ2-2	.
TGTGCCAGCAGCCTCCGATCCTTACAAAGTCGGGCCAACGTCCTGACTTTC	CASSLRSLQSRANVLTF	.	TRBV7-3	TRBJ2-6	.
TGCGCCAGCAGCCAGGGACCCTTCGGCGGGGAGCTGTTTTTT	CASSQGPFGGELFF	.	TRBV4-3	TRBJ2-2	.